This T cell receptor (beta chain) was retrieved from a study of cytomegalovirus exposure and HLA in healthy donors. This clone was seen only once. PCR was performed using 60 Vbeta and 13 Jbeta primers. Method: immunoSEQ multiplex PCR; TCRdb's copy keeps in-frame clones and lacks some. The data show about 160,000 clones, less than 85% seen once. The germline gives CDR1 GTSNPN, CDR2 SVGIG (reference sequence). The V and J ends lost 0 bases and 1 base, in that order; junction bases with no gene match: 6. This CDR3 comprises 16 residues. The sample comprised PBMCs. The chain couples TRBV30 to TRBJ2-3; 8 nucleotides match TRBD2. The receptor's source is a man between 40 and 49 years old in good health and CMV-seronegative. The CDR3 sequence is CAWSVSTSGGTDTQYF. The CDR3 nucleotides are TGTGCCTGGAGTGTAAGTACTAGCGGAGGCACAGATACGCAGTATTTT.